This T cell receptor (beta chain) was captured in a study of early T cells in non-severe SARS-CoV-2 infection. There are many counts of this clonotype. TCRdb ran MiXCR on the 5' RACE reads and lists one entry per CDR3 protein. The sample includes around 72,000 distinct CDR3 sequences, roughly a tenth of them seen just once. V was shortened by 3 bases and J by 2 bases, with 12 bases between the two germline ends. Germline V gene data show CDR1 as SGDLS and CDR2 as YYNGEE. The CDR3 extends over 15 amino acids. The chain uses TRBV9 and TRBJ2-1; the D gene is possibly TRBD1 (5 bases). Here the sequenced sample was whole blood, taken at baseline. The sequence derives from an adult who was a healthcare worker with PCR-confirmed SARS-CoV-2 infection or an uninfected control (not recorded which). The DNA for the CDR3 is TGTGCCAGCAGCGGACAGATTTCTCCCTACAATGAGCAGTTCTTC. Translated, it gives CASSGQISPYNEQFF. The complete variable domain, with remaining parts taken from reference TRBV9 and TRBJ2-1, reads DSGVTQTPKHLITATGQRVTLRCSPRSGDLSVYWYQQSLDQGLQFLIQYYNGEERAKGNILERFSAQQFPDLHSELNLSSLELGDSALYFCASSGQISPYNEQFFGPGTRLTVL.